The 13 T cell receptor beta chains listed next were all sequenced from one sample in a study of cytomegalovirus exposure and HLA in healthy donors. PCR used 60 Vbeta primers and 13 Jbeta primers. This table comes from immunoSEQ multiplex PCR, and its TCRdb copy is limited to in-frame clones, with some not included. The profile shows fewer than 140,000 clones, 60% to 80% of them singletons. The sample consisted of PBMCs. These TCRs come from a boy younger than 18 in good health and CMV-seronegative.

The rearrangement links TRBV6-5 to TRBJ2-7; D uncertain. V was cut by 0 bases and J by 3 bases, with 12 bases left in between. Germline V CDR1 and CDR2: MNHEY, SVGAGI. The CDR3 is 15 amino acids. CDR3 DNA sequence: TGTGCCAGCAGTTACTCGATCGGTTCTGTCTACGAGCAGTACTTC. This encodes CASSYSIGSVYEQYF.

The rearrangement uses TRBV30 and TRBJ1-6, with unresolved D. This CDR3 has 12 amino acids. V gave up 0 bases and J gave up 8 bases, with 5 bases separating them. Per the germline V gene, CDR1 is GTSNPN and CDR2 is SVGIG (reference sequence). DNA for the CDR3: TGTGCCTGGAGTGTACAATATTCACCCCTCCACTTT. This translates into CAWSVQYSPLHF.

This clone was counted a few times. The chain couples TRBV28 to TRBJ1-4, with D maybe TRBD1 (6 bases). CDR3 length: 14 residues. Looked up from germline, CDR1 is MDHEN and CDR2 is SYDVKM. V was pared by 3 bases and J by 7 bases, with 12 bases between. Here the CDR3 DNA reads TGTGCCAGCAGTTTCAGGGGAGAGGTTGAAAAACTGTTTTTT. Amino acids: CASSFRGEVEKLFF.

The rearrangement uses TRBV9 and TRBJ2-1; TRBD1 matches at 7 bases. The CDR3 spans 15 residues. CDR1 and CDR2 from the germline V gene are SGDLS and YYNGEE. With 0 bases clipped from V and 4 bases from J, the junction kept 4 bases outside the gene matches. CDR3 in amino acids: CASSVEGQLYNEQFF. Written as DNA, the CDR3 is TGTGCCAGCAGCGTAGAGGGACAGCTTTACAATGAGCAGTTCTTC.

The chain employs TRBV28 and TRBJ2-1, with a tentative D call TRBD2 (5 bases). Trimming shortened V by 5 bases and J by 2 bases, and 10 bases separated the two germline ends. The CDR3 is made up of 14 amino acids. From germline, CDR1 is MDHEN and CDR2 SYDVKM. The CDR3 DNA reads as TGTGCCAGCAGTGGGTACGGGGCCTACAATGAGCAGTTCTTC. Encoded protein: CASSGYGAYNEQFF.

The chain links TRBV2 to TRBJ2-5; 11 bases map to TRBD2. Germline CDR1 reads SNHLY; CDR2 reads FYNNEI. The CDR3 totals 17 residues. With V trimmed by 7 bases and J by 1 base, 11 bases remained unmatched. As DNA, the CDR3 is TGTGCCAGCATGCTCGATACTAGCGGGGGTTCCCAAGAGACCCAGTACTTC. It encodes CASMLDTSGGSQETQYF.

The rearrangement uses TRBV6-1 and TRBJ2-7; 13 positions agree with TRBD2. The junction had 3 bases not matched to a gene; V was cut back by 6 bases and J by 4 bases. This CDR3 is built from 14 residues. The germline V gene has CDR1 MNHNS and CDR2 SASEGT. The CDR3, as DNA: TGTGCCAGCAGGAGGACTAGCGGGAGTTACGAGCAGTACTTC. It translates to CASRRTSGSYEQYF.

The chain has TRBV5-4 and TRBJ1-3; the match to TRBD1 covers 7 bases. J was trimmed by 2 bases and V by 2 bases; bases with no gene match: 4. The length of the CDR3 is 15 residues. CDR1 is SGHNT, CDR2 YYREEE, per germline (reference sequence). In nucleotides, the CDR3 is TGTGCCAGCAGCTTATACAGGGGAACTGGAAACACCATATATTTT. Amino acid sequence: CASSLYRGTGNTIYF.

The V gene is TRBV2, the J gene TRBJ2-4; 7 bases agree with TRBD2. Looked up from germline, CDR1 is SNHLY and CDR2 is FYNNEI. This CDR3 is 13 amino acids long. With V trimmed by 7 bases and J by 13 bases, 13 bases remained unmatched. CDR3 sequence: CASTPQEGTTQYF. The CDR3 coding sequence is TGTGCCAGCACCCCCCAGGAGGGGACTACGCAGTACTTC.

The table lists this clone with a few counts. V and J are TRBV4-3 and TRBJ1-4; TRBD1 matches at 7 bases. This CDR3 has 18 amino acids. The germline CDR1 and CDR2 sequences are LGHNA and YSLEER. V shed 0 bases, J shed 0 bases, and the junction held 7 bases outside the gene matches. CDR3 sequence: CASSQDQGGVATNEKLFF. CDR3 sequence (DNA): TGCGCCAGCAGCCAAGATCAGGGGGGTGTTGCAACTAATGAAAAACTGTTTTTT.

In this sample, this clone turned up a few times. This rearrangement joins TRBV28 to TRBJ1-2; D remains unclear. Germline assignment: CDR1 MDHEN and CDR2 SYDVKM. This CDR3 has 15 amino acids. Trimming removed 5 bases from V and 7 bases from J, with 20 bases in between. CDR3 bases: TGTGCCAGCAGTCCTCCTCGCGGAGGGTCAGGTGGCTACACCTTC. It yields the protein CASSPPRGGSGGYTF.

This rearrangement joins TRBV11-3 to TRBJ2-1; 11 positions match TRBD2. Trimming took 1 base from V and 4 from J; bases not matched to a gene: 12. The CDR3 is 19 amino acids. Germline lookup yields CDR1 SGHNT and CDR2 YENEEA. In DNA form, the CDR3 reads TGTGCCAGCAGCTTAGGGGGGGCTAGCGGGAGGCTAAAGTACAATGAGCAGTTCTTC. Translated: CASSLGGASGRLKYNEQFF.

V gene TRBV5-4 combines with J gene TRBJ1-5, with a tentative D call TRBD1 (5 bases). The CDR3 covers 13 residues. Germline V lookup: CDR1 SGHNT, CDR2 YYREEE (reference sequence). The V and J ends lost 0 bases and 9 bases respectively, with 10 bases between them. The CDR3 spells CASSLEPQGPQHF. The CDR3, as DNA: TGTGCCAGCAGCTTGGAACCGCAGGGGCCCCAGCATTTT.